The rows below give T cell receptor beta chains drawn from one sample of a study of blood T cells in healthy people across ages. TCRdb reanalysed the 5' RACE reads using MiXCR and keeps one entry per CDR3 protein. The table lists 500,000 to 650,000 distinct CDR3 sequences, about 26% of them singletons. The same data also went into a second study, on T cells of mothers and their children.

Sequenced sample: blood. The receptors were gathered from a boy younger than 10 in good health. The CDR3 runs from the conserved cysteine through the conserved F or W. The D gene is left open where the match is weak. Clone size appears in some rows only: once, few, many, or a class for an expanded clone.

v_call	clone_size	j_call	d_call	cdr3_aa	cdr3_nt
TRBV25-1	few	TRBJ2-5	TRBD1	CASSGQGSLWKQYF	TGTGCCAGCAGTGGACAGGGAAGTCTGTGGAAGCAGTACTTC
TRBV5-1	NA	TRBJ2-1	TRBD2	CASRSGLGLGVDEQFF	TGCGCCAGCAGGTCGGGTCTGGGACTAGGGGTGGATGAGCAGTTCTTC
TRBV6-5	NA	TRBJ2-3	NA	CTSSLAGTSTDTQYF	TGTACCAGCAGTTTGGCGGGGACTAGCACAGATACGCAGTATTTT
TRBV12-5	few	TRBJ1-5	NA	CASGNPGNQPQHF	TGTGCTAGTGGTAACCCGGGGAATCAGCCCCAGCATTTT
TRBV5-5	NA	TRBJ2-7	TRBD1	CASSEGQGVDEQYF	TGTGCCAGCAGCGAGGGACAGGGGGTCGACGAGCAGTACTTC
TRBV2	NA	TRBJ2-1	TRBD2	CASSVLAGVNEQFF	TGTGCCAGCAGTGTCCTAGCGGGAGTGAATGAGCAGTTCTTC
TRBV7-2	NA	TRBJ2-5	NA	CASSLVIQETQYF	TGTGCCAGCAGCTTAGTTATCCAAGAGACCCAGTACTTC
TRBV20-1	few	TRBJ2-3	TRBD2	CSALLSGRETDTQYF	TGCAGTGCCCTCCTCAGCGGGAGAGAAACAGATACGCAGTATTTT
TRBV28	few	TRBJ2-3	NA	CASSLASLKDTQYF	TGTGCCAGCAGCCTCGCGTCCCTAAAAGATACGCAGTATTTT
TRBV4-1	NA	TRBJ2-6	NA	CASSPDVKGTGANVLTF	TGCGCCAGCAGCCCTGACGTAAAAGGCACTGGGGCCAACGTCCTGACTTTC
TRBV20-1	NA	TRBJ2-3	NA	CSARDLGRGASSTDTQYF	TGCAGTGCTAGAGATCTAGGCAGGGGAGCATCTAGCACAGATACGCAGTATTTT
TRBV20-1	NA	TRBJ2-1	TRBD2	CSASRTSGSNEQFF	TGCAGTGCTAGTAGGACTAGCGGGTCCAATGAGCAGTTCTTC
TRBV9	NA	TRBJ2-7	TRBD2	CASSQRLAGPPDEQYF	TGTGCCAGCAGCCAACGACTAGCGGGACCGCCCGACGAGCAGTACTTC
TRBV20-1	few	TRBJ2-7	TRBD2	CSARGTSGSRDEQYF	TGCAGTGCTAGAGGGACTAGCGGGTCTCGCGACGAGCAGTACTTC
TRBV20-1	NA	TRBJ1-2	NA	CSASSASTPNYGYTF	TGCAGTGCTAGCTCGGCCTCGACGCCTAACTATGGCTACACCTTC
TRBV19	NA	TRBJ1-2	NA	CASNGRTNYGYTF	TGTGCCAGTAATGGACGCACTAACTATGGCTACACCTTC
TRBV5-6	many	TRBJ1-1	NA	CASSLGEGTEAFF	TGTGCCAGCAGCCTGGGGGAGGGGACTGAAGCTTTCTTT
TRBV9	NA	TRBJ2-6	NA	CASSVAASGANVLTF	TGTGCCAGCAGCGTAGCTGCGTCTGGGGCCAACGTCCTGACTTTC
TRBV29-1	few	TRBJ1-1	NA	CSVVAGNTEAFF	TGCAGCGTTGTCGCAGGGAACACTGAAGCTTTCTTT
TRBV6-6	NA	TRBJ1-4	NA	CASRVGQELFF	TGTGCCAGCAGGGTCGGACAAGAACTGTTTTTT
TRBV6-6	NA	TRBJ2-7	NA	CASSRQETYEQYF	TGTGCCAGCAGTCGACAGGAGACCTACGAGCAGTACTTC
TRBV12-3/TRBV12-4	NA	TRBJ2-3	TRBD2	CASSLFLGLSGAWADTQYF	TGTGCCAGCAGTCTGTTCCTTGGACTAAGCGGGGCGTGGGCAGATACGCAGTATTTT
TRBV7-8	few	TRBJ2-3	TRBD2	CASSRAAGAFTDTQYF	TGTGCCAGCAGCAGAGCGGCGGGAGCGTTCACAGATACGCAGTATTTT
TRBV5-1	few	TRBJ2-2	NA	CASSLSENTGELFF	TGCGCCAGCAGCTTGTCGGAGAACACCGGGGAGCTGTTTTTT
TRBV5-1	NA	TRBJ2-1	TRBD2	CASSVGLAGGYEQFF	TGCGCCAGCAGCGTCGGACTAGCGGGAGGTTATGAGCAGTTCTTC
TRBV6-5	NA	TRBJ2-1	NA	CASSPYTHSNEQFF	TGTGCCAGCAGTCCGTACACCCACTCCAATGAGCAGTTCTTC
TRBV7-6	few	TRBJ2-3	TRBD1	CASSARQGTDTQYF	TGTGCCAGCAGCGCCCGACAGGGGACAGATACGCAGTATTTT
TRBV9	NA	TRBJ2-3	TRBD2	CASSAEGGASGTVTDTQYF	TGTGCCAGCAGCGCAGAGGGGGGGGCTAGCGGGACCGTTACAGATACGCAGTATTTT
TRBV5-5	few	TRBJ1-5	NA	CASSLEGPGRNQPQHF	TGTGCCAGCAGCTTGGAGGGACCAGGGCGGAATCAGCCCCAGCATTTT
TRBV10-2	many	TRBJ2-7	TRBD2	CASSESRASGSYEQYF	TGCGCCAGCAGTGAGTCGAGGGCTAGCGGTTCCTACGAGCAGTACTTC
TRBV28	NA	TRBJ2-6	NA	CASTPGHFSGANVLTF	TGTGCCAGCACCCCGGGACACTTCTCTGGGGCCAACGTCCTGACTTTC
TRBV6-5	NA	TRBJ2-1	NA	CASSPDTPSYNEQFF	TGTGCCAGCAGCCCAGACACTCCTTCCTACAATGAGCAGTTCTTC
TRBV20-1	NA	TRBJ2-1	NA	CSATTRSSYNEQFF	TGCAGTGCAACGACTAGGAGCTCCTACAATGAGCAGTTCTTC
TRBV5-1	NA	TRBJ2-7	NA	CASSLGQKDYEQYF	TGCGCCAGCAGCTTGGGCCAAAAGGACTACGAGCAGTACTTC
TRBV5-6	NA	TRBJ1-1	TRBD1	CASSWTGVRGNTEAFF	TGTGCCAGCAGCTGGACAGGGGTACGCGGGAACACTGAAGCTTTCTTT
TRBV20-1	NA	TRBJ2-7	NA	CSARDYGYEQYF	TGCAGTGCTAGAGATTACGGGTACGAGCAGTACTTC
TRBV7-9	few	TRBJ2-5	NA	CASSSYGGALREETQYF	TGTGCCAGCAGCTCTTATGGCGGGGCCTTGAGGGAAGAGACCCAGTACTTC
TRBV13	many	TRBJ2-3	NA	CASSLRTLEGTQYF	TGTGCCAGCAGCTTAAGAACGCTAGAGGGTACGCAGTATTTT
TRBV20-1	NA	TRBJ2-1	NA	CSALRMGYNEQFF	TGCAGTGCTTTAAGGATGGGATACAATGAGCAGTTCTTC
TRBV11-2	NA	TRBJ1-4	NA	CASTWGSSEKLFF	TGTGCCAGCACCTGGGGTTCAAGTGAAAAACTGTTTTTT
TRBV12-3/TRBV12-4	NA	TRBJ2-2	TRBD1	CASSRQGAVNTGELFF	TGTGCCAGCAGCAGACAGGGGGCCGTGAACACCGGGGAGCTGTTTTTT
TRBV12-3/TRBV12-4	few	TRBJ2-5	TRBD1	CASSEYEQGWGKDWTQYF	TGTGCCAGCAGCGAATACGAACAGGGGTGGGGGAAGGATTGGACCCAGTACTTC
TRBV6-6	NA	TRBJ2-3	NA	CASSPPQGRDTQYF	TGTGCCAGCAGTCCCCCGCAGGGGAGAGATACGCAGTATTTT
TRBV20-1	NA	TRBJ2-3	TRBD2	CSAPSGDLTDTQYF	TGTAGTGCTCCTAGCGGGGACCTCACAGATACGCAGTATTTT
TRBV15	few	TRBJ1-1	NA	CATSSSPRQLQGTEAFF	TGTGCCACCAGCAGTTCGCCCAGACAGTTGCAGGGCACTGAAGCTTTCTTT
TRBV11-2	NA	TRBJ2-7	TRBD2	CASSPTVLAGVYEQYF	TGTGCCAGCAGCCCGACGGTCCTAGCGGGAGTCTACGAGCAGTACTTC
TRBV7-2	NA	TRBJ1-3	TRBD1	CASSPGQGKGSGNTIYF	TGTGCCAGCAGCCCCGGACAGGGGAAGGGCTCTGGAAACACCATATATTTT
TRBV7-3	few	TRBJ2-5	NA	CASSLIQGGRQETQYF	TGCGCCAGCAGCTTAATACAGGGCGGTCGGCAAGAGACCCAGTACTTC
TRBV6-5	few	TRBJ2-7	NA	CASSSPSGFRGEQYF	TGTGCCAGCAGTTCCCCTAGCGGTTTCAGGGGCGAGCAGTACTTC